This TCR beta chain was captured in a study of CD8 T cells in Susac syndrome (dated by TCRdb to the late 2010s). Regarding the study in general: The study used repertoire sequencing to test whether antigen drove CD8+ T cell activation and differentiation in Susac syndrome. The study compared CD8+ T cell repertoire clonality among 12 healthy donors, about 14 Susac syndrome patients and 15 or so multiple sclerosis patients.

Comments on this clonotype: Its target antigen remains unknown. The record has no base qualities; no much larger clone is one base away.

Peripheral blood CD8+ and CD4+ T cells from healthy donors, Susac syndrome patients and multiple sclerosis patients were profiled using high-throughput TCR beta sequencing. Treatment-naive patients with stable or active relapsing-remitting disease fulfilling revised McDonald criteria were used as multiple sclerosis controls. CD8+ TEMRA cells were enriched by FACS, while bulk CD8+ and CD4+ T cells were purified by magnetic negative isolation. Blood was drawn into EDTA tubes, processed within 24 hours, and PBMCs were isolated by density gradient centrifugation. PBMCs intended for TCR sequencing were frozen in liquid nitrogen and were later thawed in a 37 degrees C water bath. The sorted or isolated CD4+, CD8+ and CD8+ TEMRA cells reached a purity of at least 90%. The full study reports these points: The study acknowledged that relatively few individuals were included in the TCR sequencing and HLA analysis.

Via the germline V gene, CDR1 is SGDLS and CDR2 YYNGEE. V loses 0 bases, J loses 3 bases, and the germline ends lie 16 bases apart. CDR3 length: 16 amino acids, cysteine to phenylalanine. Only the CDR3 region is kept as DNA, spanning 48 bases read in frame from base 1. RNA was extracted using the RNeasy kit, and about 0.5 to 1 ug of the RNA was reverse transcribed with random hexamers. The immunoSEQ multiplex PCR assay, covering 54 Vbeta and 13 Jbeta segments, was used to amplify TCR beta CDR3 regions. To correct PCR amplification bias, a synthetic template baseline was used for both primer optimization and computational correction. For the original study's pipeline: Reads were annotated to V, D and J genes per IMGT and analyzed with immunoSEQ Analyzer, keeping only productive sequences. Clonality was calculated as one minus the Shannon entropy normalized by log2 of the number of productive unique sequences. Public and private clones were assessed among the 100 most prevalent clones of each patient and control. Clones were defined as Susac-specific when absent from the healthy and MS cohorts, from fewer than 1,300 published viral clones and from other ImmuneACCESS disease sequences. The public reads were reanalyzed by TCRdb: fastp trimming at Q25, MiXCR alignment, in-frame beta chains only. Rows are combined by CDR3 protein, so each entry shows the most common genes and DNA. None of the V and J calls come from the authors' own analysis; TCRdb made them. The sample table records around 130,000 distinct CDR3 sequences; 90% to 95% of these occur just once. The ten largest clones add up to roughly 0.25% of the sample.

Sample: CD8+ T cells from PBMCs. The chain is encoded by TRBV9 joined to TRBJ2-7; confidence is insufficient to name the D gene. The source of this sequence is a human donor with multiple sclerosis. The sequence in DNA is TGTGCCAGCAGCGTAGGGTTTGGGCAGGTGAACTACGAGCAGTACTTC. Protein translation: CASSVGFGQVNYEQYF.